The clone carrying this TCR beta chain was found a few times. The target antigen is unknown. V was trimmed by 2 bases and J by 7 bases, leaving 10 bases between them. CDR3 length: 13 amino acids. Per the germline V gene, CDR1 is SGHTA and CDR2 is FQGTGA. This sample is part of a study of identical twins. Findings of the study overall: Model-predicted out-of-frame TCR alpha sharing fell below observed values in monozygotic twins. Donors were not followed over many years; analysis was cross-sectional. Within cord blood, abundant beta clonotypes carried fewer insertions, but memory repertoires showed no such trend.

TCRdb ran MiXCR on the 5' RACE reads and lists one entry per CDR3 protein. The sample lists 200,000 to 300,000 distinct CDR3 sequences, over 9.5% occurring once. These records were also assigned to another study, of yellow fever vaccine responses in identical twins. This second study says: Twins' vaccine T cell responses were reported to seem partly convergent and partly personalized.

The rearrangement joins TRBV7-3 to TRBJ2-3; D remains ambiguous. The source material was memory (CD45RO+) T cells sorted from blood. This clonotype originated in a woman between 18 and 30 years old in good health. This chain's CDR3 is CASSLGPENTQYF. As DNA, the CDR3 is TGTGCCAGCAGCTTAGGGCCGGAGAATACGCAGTATTTT.